This TCR beta chain was captured in a study of blood T cell repertoires in COVID-19 (dated by TCRdb to about 2020). As for the study more broadly: Collaborator samples came from the United States, Italy and Spain and covered acute and convalescent phases of COVID-19. The sample metadata nearly always contained a de-identified subject ID, COVID-19 status, age in years and sex. HLA class I and class II types, where available, came from metadata supplied by the sample provider rather than from assay-based typing. The repertoires were released in a freely available public database intended as a resource for research on the immune response to SARS-CoV-2. Samples were obtained from the ongoing ImmuneRACE study (first 160 participants) and from 1,254 subjects provided by 6 global collaborators. The dataset comprised deeply sampled blood TCRbeta repertoires from subjects exposed to, actively infected with, or recovered from COVID-19. The prospective study material was composed of cDNA or gDNA derived from T cells, B-cell-depleted T cells, or PBMCs.

TCRbeta CDR3 regions were amplified from genomic DNA using the immunoSEQ Assay, a bias-controlled multiplex PCR. In the original analysis: The number of nucleated cells in each sample was estimated from the amplification of reference gene primers within the assay. Sequence reads were collapsed and filtered to measure the absolute abundance of every unique TCRbeta CDR3 rearrangement. For each sample, productive Simpson clonality was calculated as the square root of Simpson's diversity index over productive rearrangements. Entries here come from immuneACCESS through TCRdb and include only in-frame sequences with V and J called. Some clones fail to appear in such tables; in the studies checked, an unresolved V gene covers under half of the shortfall, and the cause of the remainder is unknown. V and J calls and clone size are given by that table; D and trimming were obtained from the DNA. Across this sample there are about 130,000 clones, with about 88% seen only once. The ten top clones hold roughly 2.2% of the sample.

To note about this clone: Its antigen has not been determined. Qualities for individual bases were not recorded, and no much larger clone is one base off.

The germline V gene encodes CDR1 SGDLS and CDR2 YYNGEE. The CDR3 numbers 16 residues from cysteine through phenylalanine. CDR3 DNA only is kept here, 48 bases in frame from base 1. Trimming at the junction amounts to 0 bases on V and 5 bases on J, and the germline ends lie 14 bases apart. Participants in the prospective study were enrolled through a virtual design, were aged about 18 to 90 years, and lived in approximately 24 United States geographic areas. In the prospective study, participants were assigned to cohorts based on the clinical history participants reported in a screening survey and a study questionnaire. ImmuneRACE Cohort 3 recovered participants were defined by two consecutive negative NP/OP PCR tests, healthcare professional clearance, or symptom resolution. Mobile phlebotomists in the prospective study collected whole blood, serum and a nasopharyngeal or oropharyngeal swab from every participant. Over a roughly two-month period, participants in the prospective study had the option of providing additional blood draws and questionnaires. Before DNA extraction, blood samples from the prospective study were shipped at room temperature or frozen.

Overall study results and their limits: The quantity of clinical and demographic metadata differed by source and by participant and was supplied without curation.

Sequencing was performed on PBMCs or T cells enriched from blood (not recorded which). The chain is made from TRBV9 and TRBJ1-4, and the D gene may be TRBD1, 6 bases matching. The sequence was collected from a woman aged 50 to 60 who had recovered from COVID-19. The CDR3 region has the sequence CASSVAPTGLNEKLFF. Here is the DNA: TGTGCCAGCAGCGTAGCCCCTACAGGGTTGAATGAAAAACTGTTTTTT.